These 6 T cell receptor beta chains originate from one sample sequenced in a study of OX40 agonist ivuxolimab in advanced cancers. The library was made by the immunoSEQ multiplex PCR assay. This is the immuneACCESS table as TCRdb keeps it, with only in-frame sequences that have V and J called. A part of the clones is gone; compared with another copy, unresolved V genes explain less than half, and the rest is unexplained. The sample has under 85,000 clones on record, roughly 84% of them singletons. Of the sample, about 7.4% is held by the ten largest clones. The sequences come from CD4+ or CD8+ T cells sorted from blood, collected in a trial of the OX40 agonist ivuxolimab. The receptors derive from an adult with an advanced solid tumor such as melanoma, head and neck, liver or kidney cancer.

The gene calls are TRBV9 and TRBJ1-1; D uncertain. Looked up from germline, CDR1 is SGDLS and CDR2 is YYNGEE. CDR3 size: 16 residues. The V and J ends lost 0 bases and 1 base respectively, with 13 bases between them. The CDR3 bases are TGTGCCAGCAGCGTAGCTACTGTAAGACAGAACACTGAAGCTTTCTTT. It translates to CASSVATVRQNTEAFF.

The chain joins TRBV5-1 to TRBJ2-5; TRBD1 is a possible D gene (5 bases). CDR3 size: 12 residues. The germline CDR1 and CDR2 sequences are SGHRS and YFSETQ. V gave up 7 bases and J gave up 5 bases, with 12 bases separating them. The CDR3 reads CASRDPGETQYF. The CDR3 nucleotides are TGCGCCAGCCGAGACCCAGGGGAGACCCAGTACTTC.

V and J are TRBV6-5 and TRBJ1-6, with D possibly being TRBD1 (6 bases). CDR1 is MNHEY, CDR2 SVGAGI, per germline. V shed 6 bases and J shed 8 bases, with 11 bases lying between them. The CDR3 loop spans 13 amino acids. The CDR3 DNA reads TGTGCCAGCAGGCGGTCAGGGGATTCACCCCTCCACTTT. It yields the protein CASRRSGDSPLHF.

The V call is TRBV7-3, the J call TRBJ1-1; perhaps TRBD1 as D (5 bases). Germline assignment: CDR1 SGHTA and CDR2 FQGTGA. The CDR3 runs 13 residues. Trimming shortened V by 5 bases and J by 8 bases, and 15 bases separated the two germline ends. CDR3 in amino acids: CASSPGFRIEAFF. DNA for the CDR3: TGTGCCAGCAGCCCAGGGTTCAGAATAGAAGCTTTCTTT.

This chain uses TRBV9 with TRBJ2-2; D is possibly TRBD2 (5 bases). Germline values: CDR1 SGDLS, CDR2 YYNGEE. CDR3 length: 15 residues. The V gene lost 0 bases and the J gene lost 1 base, with 7 bases spanning the gap. Here the CDR3 reads CASSVEGGNTGELFF. The CDR3 DNA reads TGTGCCAGCAGCGTAGAAGGAGGGAACACCGGGGAGCTGTTTTTT.

V is TRBV4-3 and J is TRBJ2-7; 7 bases match TRBD2. Germline trimming cut 1 base from V and 5 bases from J; bases unmatched to any gene: 11. From germline, CDR1 is LGHNA and CDR2 YSLEER. The CDR3 is 16 amino acids. The CDR3 is CASSQAPGGAAHEQYF. DNA for the CDR3: TGCGCCAGCAGCCAAGCTCCGGGGGGAGCCGCCCACGAGCAGTACTTC.